One sample yielded the 19 T cell receptor beta chains listed below, sequenced in a study of memory CD4+ T cells and cytomegalovirus serostatus. The sort gate was single viable CD3+CD4+CD8-CD45RO+ cells for memory CD4+ T cells. TCRdb's table, derived via immunoSEQ multiplex PCR, lists solely in-frame clones and lacks some. The table lists over 60,000 clones, approximately 85% of them singletons. The specimen was memory CD4+ T cells from blood. The receptors were sampled from an adult in good health and CMV-seronegative.

The chain is built from TRBV30 and TRBJ1-4; D might be TRBD1 (5 bases). The CDR3 is 13 residues long. Germline lookup yields CDR1 GTSNPN and CDR2 SVGIG (reference sequence). V dropped 3 bases and J dropped 6 bases, with 11 bases sitting between them. The DNA of the CDR3 is TGTGCCTGGAGCCCCAGGGTTTATGAAAAACTGTTTTTT. It is translated as CAWSPRVYEKLFF.

This rearrangement joins TRBV9 to TRBJ2-1; 7 bases agree with TRBD2. The CDR3 runs to 16 residues. Germline V gene sequence: CDR1 SGDLS, CDR2 YYNGEE. J lost 3 bases, V lost 0 bases, and 6 bases had no gene match. For the CDR3, the DNA is TGTGCCAGCAGCGTAGGGGGGGAGGGCCGCTACAATGAGCAGTTCTTC. As protein: CASSVGGEGRYNEQFF.

V usage is TRBV5-1 and J usage is TRBJ2-1, with D perhaps TRBD1 (5 bases). Trimming removed 0 bases from V and 4 bases from J, with 14 bases in between. The CDR3 contains 16 residues. The germline V gene encodes CDR1 SGHRS and CDR2 YFSETQ. CDR3 sequence (DNA): TGCGCCAGCAGCTTGGTTGCTCAGGGAAGTTACAATGAGCAGTTCTTC. The encoded protein is CASSLVAQGSYNEQFF.

The genes are TRBV5-1 and TRBJ2-7, with a possible D match to TRBD1 (7 bases). The length of the CDR3 is 15 residues. Deletions cut 0 bases from V and 2 bases from J, with 12 bases between. Germline V gene lookup returns CDR1 SGHRS and CDR2 YFSETQ. The CDR3 DNA sequence: TGCGCCAGCAGCTTGGGCCAGGGGGGAACCTACGAGCAGTACTTC. Protein sequence: CASSLGQGGTYEQYF.

The chain employs TRBV28 and TRBJ2-5, with 11 bases identical to TRBD1. Germline trimming cut 0 bases from V and 0 bases from J; bases unmatched to any gene: 0. CDR1 is MDHEN, CDR2 SYDVKM, per germline. This CDR3 has 16 residues. The CDR3 DNA reads as TGTGCCAGCAGTTTATGGGGACAGGGGGACCAAGAGACCCAGTACTTC. Amino acids: CASSLWGQGDQETQYF. Full variable domain (remainder filled in from reference TRBV28 and TRBJ2-5): DVKVTQSSRYLVKRTGEKVFLECVQDMDHENMFWYRQDPGLGLRLIYFSYDVKMKEKGDIPEGYSVSREKKERFSLILESASTNQTSMYLCASSLWGQGDQETQYFGPGTRLLVL.

The chain employs TRBV11-1 and TRBJ1-3; D unresolved. Germline CDR1 SGHAT, CDR2 FQDESV (reference sequence). The CDR3 is made up of 16 amino acids. V was trimmed by 1 base and J by 5 bases, leaving 15 bases between them. The CDR3 coding sequence is TGTGCCAGCAGCTTAGGAGCGACCGGGGAACGAAACACCATATATTTT. As protein: CASSLGATGERNTIYF.

This clone turned up a few times. J is TRBJ1-1 and V is TRBV29-1; TRBD1 aligns across 7 bases. With V trimmed by 7 bases and J by 1 base, 6 bases remained unmatched. The germline V gene has CDR1 SQVTM and CDR2 ANQGSEA. The CDR3 is made up of 13 amino acids. The CDR3 protein is CSARQGKNTEAFF. Written as DNA, the CDR3 is TGCAGCGCCCGACAGGGAAAGAACACTGAAGCTTTCTTT.

The chain employs TRBV6-1 and TRBJ2-3, with TRBD2 as a possible D gene (6 bases). Germline assignment: CDR1 MNHNS and CDR2 SASEGT. V was shortened by 4 bases and J by 0 bases, with 14 bases between the two germline ends. The CDR3 length is 16 residues. The CDR3 region has the DNA TGTGCCAGCAGTGGGAGGAGGGAGACTAGCACAGATACGCAGTATTTT. Residues: CASSGRRETSTDTQYF.

The chain couples TRBV30 to TRBJ1-6; TRBD1 agrees at 7 bases. The V and J ends lost 3 bases and 3 bases, in that order; junction bases with no gene match: 5. CDR3 length equals 15 residues. Germline-derived CDR1 and CDR2 are GTSNPN and SVGIG (reference sequence). The CDR3 nucleotides read TGTGCCTGGAGGGTTCGGGACAGCTATAATTCACCCCTCCACTTT. Its translation: CAWRVRDSYNSPLHF.

The genes are TRBV5-1 and TRBJ2-3, with TRBD2 identical over 10 bases. This CDR3 region has 15 residues. After removal of 4 bases from V and 3 bases from J, the junction contained 5 bases not matched to a gene. The germline CDR1 and CDR2 sequences are SGHRS and YFSETQ. In DNA form, the CDR3 reads TGCGCCAGCAGCCTCCAGCGGGAGGGTACAGATACGCAGTATTTT. It specifies CASSLQREGTDTQYF.

The chain links TRBV2 to TRBJ1-4, with a tentative D call TRBD1 (6 bases). The germline V and J ends were trimmed by 9 bases and 0 bases, with 11 bases remaining between them. The length of the CDR3 is 14 residues. The germline gives CDR1 SNHLY, CDR2 FYNNEI. The CDR3 loop is CARGGPTTNEKLFF. The CDR3, as DNA: TGTGCCAGGGGGGGCCCCACAACTAATGAAAAACTGTTTTTT.

This rearrangement joins TRBV2 to TRBJ2-2, with 7 bases matching TRBD2. CDR1 is SNHLY and CDR2 is FYNNEI in the germline V gene. Trimming at V came to 4 bases and at J to 6 bases, leaving 5 bases not matched to a gene. The CDR3 is 14 amino acids. The CDR3 spells CASSGGGRPGELFF. As DNA, the CDR3 is TGTGCCAGCAGTGGCGGGGGTAGGCCCGGGGAGCTGTTTTTT.

The CDR3 bases are TGTGCCACCCGGACTAGCGGGGGCAGAGACAATGAGCAGTTCTTC. Translated, it gives CATRTSGGRDNEQFF. This chain joins TRBV19 and TRBJ2-1, with 13 bases lining up with TRBD2. CDR1 is LNHDA and CDR2 is SQIVND in the germline V gene (reference sequence). Trimming cost V 10 bases and J 5 bases; bases outside gene matches: 8. CDR3 length equals 15 residues.

V usage is TRBV7-8 and J usage is TRBJ2-7; TRBD1 or TRBD2 may be the D gene (5 bases each). From germline, CDR1 is SGHVS and CDR2 FQNEAQ. The V and J ends lost 3 bases and 3 bases respectively, with 12 bases between them. The CDR3 has 14 residues. The CDR3 spells CASSFTRGNYEQYF. CDR3 DNA: TGTGCCAGCAGCTTTACGAGGGGAAACTACGAGCAGTACTTC.

The chain has TRBV7-9 and TRBJ1-3, with no clear D. Deletions cut 1 base from V and 0 bases from J, with 4 bases between. The CDR3 runs 14 residues. Germline lookup yields CDR1 SEHNR and CDR2 FQNEAQ (reference sequence). The CDR3 loop is CASSLGFSGNTIYF. The CDR3 coding sequence is TGTGCCAGCAGCTTAGGATTCTCTGGAAACACCATATATTTT. Complete variable domain (other parts from reference TRBV7-9 and TRBJ1-3): DTGVSQNPRHKITKRGQNVTFRCDPISEHNRLYWYRQTLGQGPEFLTYFQNEAQLEKSRLLSDRFSAERPKGSFSTLEIQRTEQGDSAMYLCASSLGFSGNTIYFGEGSWLTVV.

The chain recombines TRBV29-1 with TRBJ1-2; tentatively, D is TRBD1 (5 bases). V shed 4 bases and J shed 0 bases, with 15 bases lying between them. The CDR3 is 15 residues long. The germline V gene has CDR1 SQVTM and CDR2 ANQGSEA. CDR3 nucleotides: TGCAGCGTTGCAGGGACCCAAGGAGCTAACTATGGCTACACCTTC. Translation: CSVAGTQGANYGYTF.

A note on this clone: Germline is not matched at one junction end, which may reflect a read error. V gene TRBV2 combines with J gene TRBJ2-7, with no clear D. Per the germline V gene, CDR1 is SNHLY and CDR2 is FYNNEI. The CDR3 has 14 residues. CDR3 DNA: TGTGCCAGCCGTGAACGCCCCGGCTCCTACGAGCAGTACTTC. Translation gives CASRERPGSYEQYF.

The chain carries TRBV19 and TRBJ1-1; 7 nucleotides match TRBD1. Germline V CDR1 and CDR2: LNHDA, SQIVND (reference sequence). V lost 5 bases and J lost 4; bases outside the gene matches: 10. The CDR3 covers 15 residues. CDR3 in amino acids: CASSQGDAAGTEAFF. The DNA for the CDR3 is TGTGCCAGTAGTCAGGGGGACGCGGCGGGCACTGAAGCTTTCTTT. Full variable domain (missing parts from reference TRBV19 and TRBJ1-1): DGGITQSPKYLFRKEGQNVTLSCEQNLNHDAMYWYRQDPGQGLRLIYYSQIVNDFQKGDIAEGYSVSREKKESFPLTVTSAQKNPTAFYLCASSQGDAAGTEAFFGQGTRLTVV.

The chain is built from TRBV30 and TRBJ2-3; D tentatively fits TRBD1 or TRBD2 (7 bases each). The CDR3 totals 13 residues. Trimming left V 2 bases short and J 4 bases short, with 10 bases between. Germline CDR1 is GTSNPN and CDR2 is SVGIG (reference sequence). CDR3 sequence (DNA): TGTGCCTGGAGTCAGGGGGGGGCAGATACGCAGTATTTT. Translated, it gives CAWSQGGADTQYF.